This passage covers 10 T cell receptor beta chains from one sample sequenced in a study of cytomegalovirus exposure and HLA in healthy donors. Produced via immunoSEQ multiplex PCR; TCRdb's table is partial and in-frame only. The sample consists of about 120,000 clones, about 85% of them appearing once. What was sequenced was PBMCs. These receptors all come from a woman in her thirties in good health and CMV-seronegative.

This chain links TRBV28 with TRBJ1-5; D might be TRBD1 (6 bases). Germline lookup yields CDR1 MDHEN and CDR2 SYDVKM. The CDR3 extends over 13 amino acids. Trimming left V 7 bases short and J 9 bases short, with 16 bases between. CDR3 region: CASTRGTEVPQHF. The CDR3 DNA reads TGTGCCAGCACCAGGGGAACCGAGGTGCCCCAGCATTTT.

The V call is TRBV9, the J call TRBJ2-2; D remains unclear. Germline V gives CDR1 SGDLS, CDR2 YYNGEE. The CDR3 consists of 15 residues. Trimming cost V 1 base and J 6 bases, with 13 bases left between them. CDR3 sequence (DNA): TGTGCCAGCAGCGTACTAGGCCGCGTGCCCGGGGAGCTGTTTTTT. As protein: CASSVLGRVPGELFF.

This chain links TRBV9 with TRBJ1-1; no firm D call. Trimming removed 4 bases at V and 0 bases at J, with 13 bases between. There are 15 residues in the CDR3. Germline loops: CDR1 SGDLS, CDR2 YYNGEE. The CDR3 region is CASSNPTSMNTEAFF. CDR3 DNA sequence: TGTGCCAGCAGCAACCCCACGAGTATGAACACTGAAGCTTTCTTT. The full variable domain, its missing parts supplied by reference TRBV9 and TRBJ1-1, is DSGVTQTPKHLITATGQRVTLRCSPRSGDLSVYWYQQSLDQGLQFLIQYYNGEERAKGNILERFSAQQFPDLHSELNLSSLELGDSALYFCASSNPTSMNTEAFFGQGTRLTVV.

This clone is a singleton in its sample. The V gene is TRBV9, the J gene TRBJ2-4, with D perhaps matching TRBD1 (5 bases). V was cut by 5 bases and J by 0 bases, with 18 bases left in between. Germline CDR1 is SGDLS and CDR2 is YYNGEE. The CDR3 contains 17 residues. This chain's CDR3 is CASSQGAAGIAKNIQYF. The CDR3 DNA sequence: TGTGCCAGCAGTCAGGGTGCGGCAGGGATAGCCAAAAACATTCAGTACTTC.

The V call is TRBV11-2, the J call TRBJ1-1; D is possibly TRBD1 (5 bases). V was pared by 1 base and J by 1 base, with 7 bases between. Germline V gives CDR1 SGHAT, CDR2 FQNNGV. The CDR3 contains 14 residues. The DNA for the CDR3 is TGTGCCAGCAGCTTAGCAGGACAGAACACTGAAGCTTTCTTT. Amino acids: CASSLAGQNTEAFF.

The chain combines TRBV27 with TRBJ2-7; 12 bases are shared with TRBD2. V shed 4 bases, J shed 0 bases, and the junction held 7 bases outside the gene matches. The germline gives CDR1 MNHEY, CDR2 SMNVEV (reference sequence). The CDR3 runs 17 residues. The CDR3 protein is CASSSRLAGASSYEQYF. CDR3 coding DNA: TGTGCCAGCAGTTCCAGACTAGCGGGGGCGAGCTCCTACGAGCAGTACTTC.

The gene calls are TRBV27 and TRBJ1-4, with 8 nucleotides matching TRBD1. J lost 0 bases, V lost 3 bases, and 6 bases had no gene match. CDR3 length: 17 amino acids. Germline V gene sequence: CDR1 MNHEY, CDR2 SMNVEV (reference sequence). The CDR3 region has the DNA TGTGCCAGCAGTTTTGGTCCGGGACAGGCAACTAATGAAAAACTGTTTTTT. As protein: CASSFGPGQATNEKLFF.

The V and J genes are TRBV15 and TRBJ2-2; D uncertain. Germline values: CDR1 LNHNV, CDR2 YYDKDF (reference sequence). This CDR3 is 14 amino acids long. V lost 1 base and J 4 bases, leaving 7 bases between the germline ends. CDR3 sequence reads: CATSRAPSTGELFF. The CDR3 coding sequence is TGTGCCACCAGCAGAGCTCCCTCCACCGGGGAGCTGTTTTTT.

The chain is built from TRBV5-1 and TRBJ1-3; TRBD1 is a possible D gene (6 bases). Trimming left V 4 bases short and J 1 base short, with 15 bases between. This CDR3 is built from 16 residues. From germline, CDR1 is SGHRS and CDR2 YFSETQ. The CDR3 here is CASSGGGRQSGNTIYF. DNA of the CDR3: TGCGCCAGCAGCGGCGGGGGCCGCCAGTCTGGAAACACCATATATTTT. Complete variable domain (other parts from reference TRBV5-1 and TRBJ1-3): KAGVTQTPRYLIKTRGQQVTLSCSPISGHRSVSWYQQTPGQGLQFLFEYFSETQRNKGNFPGRFSGRQFSNSRSEMNVSTLELGDSALYLCASSGGGRQSGNTIYFGEGSWLTVV.

A single count supports this clone. The chain couples TRBV13 to TRBJ2-1; 14 positions agree with TRBD2. The germline gives CDR1 PRHDT, CDR2 FYEKMQ (reference sequence). Unmatched junction bases numbered 11, after V lost 5 bases and J lost 8 bases. CDR3 length: 17 amino acids. The CDR3 bases are TGTGCCAGCAGCCTCGGACTAGCGGGGGGACGACGCGATGAGCAGTTCTTC. It codes for CASSLGLAGGRRDEQFF.